A selection of T cell receptor beta chains follows, all from one sample in a study of regulatory T cells in long-lasting Graves disease. Via MiXCR, TCRdb re-called the multiplex PCR reads, giving one row per CDR3 protein. There are 500,000 to 800,000 distinct CDR3 sequences in the sample; around 30% occur only once, and roughly 46% lies in the top ten. The sequencing here drew on peripheral blood mononuclear cells (PBMCs), taken when the disease was refractory, from a patient treated with antithyroid drugs. Receptors originate from a female donor with Graves disease. The CDR3 runs from the conserved cysteine through the conserved F or W. A D gene is named only where the DNA matches it firmly. Clone size is given for some rows only: seen once, a few or many times, or a class if the clone is expanded.

D	size	V	J	DNA	CDR3
TRBD2	few	TRBV20-1	TRBJ2-7	TGCAGTGCGATTGCTAGCGGGAGGTTCAACGAGCAGTACTTC	CSAIASGRFNEQYF
NA	NA	TRBV19	TRBJ1-5	TGTGCCAGTAGTATAGAAAGCAGGGCTAGCAATCAGCCCCAGCATTTT	CASSIESRASNQPQHF
NA	NA	TRBV6-2/TRBV6-3	TRBJ1-1	TGTGCCAGCATAATCGGAGGGTCTGACGGCACTGAAGCTTTCTTT	CASIIGGSDGTEAFF
NA	few	TRBV12-5	TRBJ1-4	TGTGCTAGTGGTTTGGTTAGGACGGGTAATGAAAAACTGTTTTTT	CASGLVRTGNEKLFF
TRBD1	many	TRBV29-1	TRBJ1-5	TGCAGCGTTGTGACGGGACAGGGAAGGAATCAGCCCCAGCATTTT	CSVVTGQGRNQPQHF
NA	NA	TRBV12-3/TRBV12-4	TRBJ1-5	TGTGCCAGCAGTTACCTTTTCGGGCAGATACATTTT	CASSYLFGQIHF
NA	few	TRBV25-1	TRBJ1-5	TGTGCCAGCAGTGAAGACGGGTACCAGCCCCAGCATTTT	CASSEDGYQPQHF
NA	few	TRBV28	TRBJ1-1	TGTGCCAGCAGTTTGGACCAGGGGCGGCCCGGATCGGCTTTCTTT	CASSLDQGRPGSAFF
TRBD1	NA	TRBV11-2	TRBJ2-7	TGTGCCAGCAGCTTGGAGACAGGGAGCTCCTACGAGCAGTACTTC	CASSLETGSSYEQYF
NA	NA	TRBV29-1	TRBJ1-2	TGCAGCGGATTCAGTGTTATCAAGGGCTACACCTTC	CSGFSVIKGYTF
TRBD1	many	TRBV11-2	TRBJ1-2	TGTGCCAGCAGCCTCCCTGGACAGGGCTATGGCTACACCTTC	CASSLPGQGYGYTF
NA	many	TRBV12-3/TRBV12-4	TRBJ1-5	TGTGCCAGCAGGACGGGACGGCGGTTGCGACAGCCCCAGCATTTT	CASRTGRRLRQPQHF
NA	few	TRBV6-1	TRBJ2-2	TGTGCCAGCAGTAGTCCCCTGGGGGAGCTGTTTTTT	CASSSPLGELFF
NA	NA	TRBV6-1	TRBJ2-7	TGTGCCAGCAGTGAATTAACAGGGTCCTACGAGCAGTACTTC	CASSELTGSYEQYF
TRBD1	few	TRBV6-1	TRBJ1-1	TGTGCCAGCAGTCGACAGGGCCGGTACACTGAAGCTTTCTTT	CASSRQGRYTEAFF
NA	NA	TRBV6-4	TRBJ2-1	TGTGCCAGCAGTGATTTGGTGGGCCGCTCCTACAATGAGCAGTTCTTC	CASSDLVGRSYNEQFF
NA	NA	TRBV6-5	TRBJ1-1	TGTGCCAGCAGTTACTTGGCACCATTTGAAGCTTTCTTT	CASSYLAPFEAFF
NA	many	TRBV6-1	TRBJ1-6	TGTGCCAGCAGTGTGGCCAGGGCGTCCTATAATTCACCCCTCCACTTT	CASSVARASYNSPLHF
NA	many	TRBV12-3/TRBV12-4	TRBJ1-2	TGTGCCAGCAGTTTTTCGGGTAGAATTAACTATGGCTACACCTTC	CASSFSGRINYGYTF
TRBD2	few	TRBV5-1	TRBJ2-7	TGCGCCAGCAGATCCACTAGCGCATCCTACGAGCAGTACTTC	CASRSTSASYEQYF
TRBD2	NA	TRBV5-4	TRBJ2-7	TGTGCCAGCAGCCGGACTAGCGGGAGGGTCTACGAGCAGTACTTC	CASSRTSGRVYEQYF
TRBD1	many	TRBV12-3/TRBV12-4	TRBJ1-2	TGTGCCAGCAGTTTATATACAGGGGAGTCCTACTATGGCTACACCTTC	CASSLYTGESYYGYTF
TRBD1	few	TRBV12-3/TRBV12-4	TRBJ1-5	TGTGCCAGCAGTTTAGGGGGGGGGACAGGGGCCGATCAGCCCCAGCATTTT	CASSLGGGTGADQPQHF
NA	NA	TRBV5-1	TRBJ1-1	TGCGCCAGCACCGGAGGAGGGCTGAACACTGAAGCTTTCTTT	CASTGGGLNTEAFF